This T cell receptor beta chain was profiled in a study of T cells after posttransplantation cyclophosphamide. J gave up 4 bases and V 5 bases, and 8 bases lay outside the gene matches. This CDR3 has 16 residues. Germline loops: CDR1 SGHTA, CDR2 FQGTGA. Profiling relied on immunoSEQ multiplex PCR, and the TCRdb table lists in-frame clones only, not all of them. Altogether over 20,000 clones were found in the sample, and no singletons occur. Many counts were recorded for this clone. The antigen remains undetermined. General study points: Later post-transplant blood repertoires were often dominated by donor CD8+ memory clones.

Sequencing was performed on PBMCs. The source is a man between 45 and 60 years old in good health, CMV-negative, and a related stem cell transplant donor. The chain links TRBV7-3 to TRBJ2-1, with 10 bases that match TRBD2. The CDR3 here is CASSPSPAGGYNEQFF. The CDR3 DNA is TGTGCCAGCAGCCCTAGCCCAGCGGGGGGGTACAATGAGCAGTTCTTC.